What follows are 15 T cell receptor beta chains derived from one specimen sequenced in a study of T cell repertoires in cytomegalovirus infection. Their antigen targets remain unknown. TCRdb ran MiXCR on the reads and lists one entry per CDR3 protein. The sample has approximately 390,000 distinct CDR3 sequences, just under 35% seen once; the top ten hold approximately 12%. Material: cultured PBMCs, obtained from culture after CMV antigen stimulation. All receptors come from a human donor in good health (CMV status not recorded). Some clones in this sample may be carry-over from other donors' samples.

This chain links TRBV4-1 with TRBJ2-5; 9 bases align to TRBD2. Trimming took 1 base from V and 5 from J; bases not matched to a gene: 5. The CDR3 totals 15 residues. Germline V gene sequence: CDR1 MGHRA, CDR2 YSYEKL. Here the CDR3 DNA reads TGCGCCAGCAGCCAAGTGGGACTAGCTTGGGAGACCCAGTACTTC. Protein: CASSQVGLAWETQYF.

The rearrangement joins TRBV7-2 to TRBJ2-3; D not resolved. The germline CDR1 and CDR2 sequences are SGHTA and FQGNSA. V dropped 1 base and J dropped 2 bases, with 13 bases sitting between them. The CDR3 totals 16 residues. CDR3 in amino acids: CASSLDVGGSTDTQYF. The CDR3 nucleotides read TGTGCCAGCAGCTTAGATGTAGGCGGTTCCACAGATACGCAGTATTTT.

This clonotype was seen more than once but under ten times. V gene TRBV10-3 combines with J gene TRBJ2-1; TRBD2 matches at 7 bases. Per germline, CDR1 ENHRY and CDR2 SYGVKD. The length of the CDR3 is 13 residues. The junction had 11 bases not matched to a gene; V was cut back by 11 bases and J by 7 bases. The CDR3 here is CAGREPQGNEQFF. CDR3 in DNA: TGTGCCGGGCGGGAGCCCCAAGGGAATGAGCAGTTCTTC.

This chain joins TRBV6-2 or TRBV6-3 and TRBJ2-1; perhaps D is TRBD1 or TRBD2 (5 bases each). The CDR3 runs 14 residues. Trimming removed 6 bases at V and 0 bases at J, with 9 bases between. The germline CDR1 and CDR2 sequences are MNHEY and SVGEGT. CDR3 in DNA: TGTGCCAGCAGGGGACCTAACTCCTACAATGAGCAGTTCTTC. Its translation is CASRGPNSYNEQFF.

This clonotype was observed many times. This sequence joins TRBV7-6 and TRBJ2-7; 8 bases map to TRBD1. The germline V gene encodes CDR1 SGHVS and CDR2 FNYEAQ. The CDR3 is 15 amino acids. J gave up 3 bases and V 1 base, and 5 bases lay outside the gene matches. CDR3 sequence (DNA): TGTGCCAGCAGCTTAGAGACAGGGGATAACTACGAGCAGTACTTC. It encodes CASSLETGDNYEQYF. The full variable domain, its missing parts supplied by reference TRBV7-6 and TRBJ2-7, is GAGVSQSPRYKVTKRGQDVALRCDPISGHVSLYWYRQALGQGPEFLTYFNYEAQQDKSGLPNDRFSAERPEGSISTLTIQRTEQRDSAMYRCASSLETGDNYEQYFGPGTRLTVT.

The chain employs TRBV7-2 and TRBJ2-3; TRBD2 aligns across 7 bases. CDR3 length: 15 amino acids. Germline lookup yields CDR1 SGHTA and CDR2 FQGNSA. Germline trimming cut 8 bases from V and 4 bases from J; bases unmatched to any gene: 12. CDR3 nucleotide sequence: TGTGCCAGCGCTCCTAGCGGCCGCAGCTCAGATACGCAGTATTTT. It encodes CASAPSGRSSDTQYF.

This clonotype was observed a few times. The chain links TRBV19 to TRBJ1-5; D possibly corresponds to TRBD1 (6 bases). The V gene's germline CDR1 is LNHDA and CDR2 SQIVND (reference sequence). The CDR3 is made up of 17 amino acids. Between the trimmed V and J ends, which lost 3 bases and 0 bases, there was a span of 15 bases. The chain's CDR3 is CASSITGGRGSNQPQHF. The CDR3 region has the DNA TGTGCCAGTAGTATCACCGGGGGCCGAGGTAGCAATCAGCCCCAGCATTTT.

The CDR3: CASSIDLDRLNYGYTF. The CDR3 coding sequence is TGTGCCAGTAGTATAGACTTGGACAGGCTCAACTATGGCTACACCTTC. V gene TRBV19 combines with J gene TRBJ1-2; 7 bases align to TRBD1. Trimming took 0 bases from V and 2 from J; bases not matched to a gene: 6. CDR1 is LNHDA and CDR2 is SQIVND in the germline V gene (reference sequence). The CDR3 is 16 amino acids.

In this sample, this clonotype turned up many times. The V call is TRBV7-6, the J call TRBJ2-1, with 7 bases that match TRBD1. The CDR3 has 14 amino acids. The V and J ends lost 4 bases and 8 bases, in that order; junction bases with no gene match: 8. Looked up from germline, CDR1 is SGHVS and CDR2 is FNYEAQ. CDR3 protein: CASSYRQGVDEQFF. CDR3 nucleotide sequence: TGTGCCAGCAGCTATAGACAGGGAGTCGATGAGCAGTTCTTC.

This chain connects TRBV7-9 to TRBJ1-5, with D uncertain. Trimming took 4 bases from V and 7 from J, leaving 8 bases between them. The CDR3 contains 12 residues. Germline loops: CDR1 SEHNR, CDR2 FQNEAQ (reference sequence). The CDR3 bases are TGTGCCAGCAGCTCCGGCTACCAGCCCCAGCATTTT. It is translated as CASSSGYQPQHF.

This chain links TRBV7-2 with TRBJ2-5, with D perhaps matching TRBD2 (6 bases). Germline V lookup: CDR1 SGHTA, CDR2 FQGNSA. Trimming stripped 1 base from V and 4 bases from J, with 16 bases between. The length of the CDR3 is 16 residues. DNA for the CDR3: TGTGCCAGCAGCTTAGAATTGTGGGGGGTTGGAGAGACCCAGTACTTC. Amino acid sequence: CASSLELWGVGETQYF.

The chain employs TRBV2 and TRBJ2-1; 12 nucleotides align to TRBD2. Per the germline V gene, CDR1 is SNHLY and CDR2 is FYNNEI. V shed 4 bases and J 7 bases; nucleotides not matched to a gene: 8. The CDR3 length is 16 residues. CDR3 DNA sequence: TGTGCCAGCAGTGCCCGACTAGCGGGAGTGGGAAATGAGCAGTTCTTC. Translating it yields CASSARLAGVGNEQFF.

The CDR3, as DNA: TGTGCCAGCAGTTTAGGGGACCAAACGGCTGGAAACACCATATATTTT. Amino acid sequence: CASSLGDQTAGNTIYF. This chain links TRBV12-3 or TRBV12-4 with TRBJ1-3; a possible D gene is TRBD1 (5 bases). Trimming stripped 1 base from V and 2 bases from J, with 12 bases between. The CDR3 is 16 amino acids.

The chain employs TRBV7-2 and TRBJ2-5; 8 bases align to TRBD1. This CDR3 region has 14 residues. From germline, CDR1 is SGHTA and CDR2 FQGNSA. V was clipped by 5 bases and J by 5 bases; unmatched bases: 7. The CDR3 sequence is CASSRRQGSETQYF. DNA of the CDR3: TGTGCCAGCAGCCGACGACAGGGGTCCGAGACCCAGTACTTC.

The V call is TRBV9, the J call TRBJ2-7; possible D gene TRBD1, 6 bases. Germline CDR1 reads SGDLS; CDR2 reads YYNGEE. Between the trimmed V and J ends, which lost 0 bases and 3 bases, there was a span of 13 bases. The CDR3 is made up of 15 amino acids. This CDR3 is CASSVEPGEGYEQYF. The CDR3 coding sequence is TGTGCCAGCAGCGTAGAGCCAGGGGAAGGCTACGAGCAGTACTTC.